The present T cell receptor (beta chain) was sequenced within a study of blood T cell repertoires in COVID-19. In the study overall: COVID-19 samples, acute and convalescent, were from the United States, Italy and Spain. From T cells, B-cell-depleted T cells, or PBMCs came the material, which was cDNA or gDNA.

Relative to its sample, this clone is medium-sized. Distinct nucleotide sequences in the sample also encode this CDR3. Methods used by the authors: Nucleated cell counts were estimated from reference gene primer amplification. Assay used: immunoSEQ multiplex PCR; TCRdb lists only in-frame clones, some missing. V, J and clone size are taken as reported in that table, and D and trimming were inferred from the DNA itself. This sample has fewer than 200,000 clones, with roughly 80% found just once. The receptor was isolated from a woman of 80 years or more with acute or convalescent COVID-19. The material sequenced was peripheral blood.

CDR3 coding DNA: TGTGCCAGCAGCGTAGTGGAGACCGGGGAGCTGTTTTTT. It specifies CASSVVETGELFF. The chain employs TRBV9 and TRBJ2-2; D is ambiguous. The CDR3 consists of 13 residues. In germline, CDR1 is SGDLS, CDR2 YYNGEE. V was pared by 0 bases and J by 5 bases, with 5 bases between.